The count of the clone carrying this T cell receptor (beta chain) is one. Its antigen is unknown. This sample was included in a study of cytomegalovirus exposure and HLA in healthy donors. General study results and limits: One variant, a missense change in DCLRE1C, was linked in a later analysis to TCR beta V- and J-gene trimming. Roughly uniform depth of sequencing across donors was assumed in presence/absence analyses. An analysis that was carried out later associated 17,000 or so TCR beta sequences with HLA alleles at 0.05 false discovery rate.

The PCR had 60 Vbeta and 13 Jbeta primers. The protocol was immunoSEQ multiplex PCR, while the TCRdb copy is restricted to in-frame clones and leaves out a portion. Of roughly 190,000 clones listed, about 88% are singletons. While unrecorded immune exposures were likely, the donors were nominally healthy when sampled. The ends lost 4 bases at V and 4 bases at J; junction bases unmatched: 4. Per the germline V gene, CDR1 is MGHRA and CDR2 is YSYEKL. CDR3 size: 14 residues. Sample: PBMCs. The receptor was derived from a woman aged 18-35 years in good health and CMV-seronegative. The chain joins TRBV4-1 to TRBJ1-5; 7 bases map to TRBD1. This chain's CDR3 is CASSPYRGNQPQHF. CDR3 in DNA: TGCGCCAGCAGCCCTTACAGGGGAAATCAGCCCCAGCATTTT.